What follows are 22 T cell receptor beta chains derived from one specimen sequenced in a study of response to subunit inactivated influenza vaccine. TCRdb fed the RT-PCR reads into MiXCR, producing one record per CDR3 protein. In the table there are 500,000 or so distinct CDR3 sequences, more than 15% of which are singletons. The source material was CD4+ T cells sorted from PBMCs, sampled roughly 24 months after vaccination. The receptors here all came from a man aged 50 to 69 who received an inactivated influenza vaccine.

V and J are TRBV2 and TRBJ2-4; the D is unclear. The CDR3 is made up of 14 amino acids. Per the germline V gene, CDR1 is SNHLY and CDR2 is FYNNEI. Trimming removed 0 bases from V and 5 bases from J, with 8 bases in between. CDR3 sequence reads: CASSEALLENIQYF. Written as DNA, the CDR3 is TGTGCCAGCAGTGAAGCGCTTCTGGAAAACATTCAGTACTTC.

The CDR3 coding sequence is TGTGCCAGCAGTCTCAACAGGGGGCGTATCCTCGGGGCGGAGGATGAGCAGTTCTTC. Protein sequence: CASSLNRGRILGAEDEQFF. V is TRBV28 and J is TRBJ2-1; 9 positions agree with TRBD1. This CDR3 region has 19 residues. The germline CDR1 and CDR2 sequences are MDHEN and SYDVKM. V lost 5 bases and J lost 8; bases outside the gene matches: 22.

This clonotype has at least ten counts. The J gene is TRBJ2-5, the V gene TRBV10-3; D not resolved. The V end was cut by 0 bases, the J end by 3 bases, with 8 bases between. Germline lookup yields CDR1 ENHRY and CDR2 SYGVKD. The CDR3 covers 14 residues. CDR3: CAISESKGKETQYF. The CDR3 DNA is TGTGCCATCAGTGAGTCTAAAGGGAAAGAGACCCAGTACTTC.

This chain joins TRBV4-2 and TRBJ1-4, with D possibly matching TRBD1 (5 bases). Trimming left V 4 bases short and J 5 bases short, with 14 bases between. Germline V gives CDR1 LGHNA, CDR2 YNFKEQ. The CDR3 length is 15 residues. CDR3: CASSPGGPGNEKLFF. CDR3 in DNA: TGTGCCAGCAGCCCGGGGGGACCGGGGAATGAAAAACTGTTTTTT.

The rearrangement uses TRBV20-1 and TRBJ2-1; D might be TRBD2 (6 bases). This CDR3 comprises 12 residues. Germline-derived CDR1 and CDR2 are DFQATT and SNEGSKA (reference sequence). V was trimmed by 2 bases and J by 12 bases, leaving 14 bases between them. The CDR3 DNA follows: TGCAGTGCTAGAAGGTCTAGCGTCGGGCAGTTCTTC. Encoded protein: CSARRSSVGQFF.

This clonotype has a handful of counts. The chain combines TRBV12-3 or TRBV12-4 with TRBJ2-1; weak D call: TRBD2 (5 bases). The CDR3 has 12 amino acids. Deletions cut 8 bases from V and 6 bases from J, with 11 bases between. The DNA for the CDR3 is TGTGCCAGCGCTCCCGGGGTCAATGAGCAGTTCTTC. It specifies CASAPGVNEQFF.

A few counts support this clonotype. The chain employs TRBV7-9 and TRBJ2-2; D remains unclear. Looked up from germline, CDR1 is SEHNR and CDR2 is FQNEAQ (reference sequence). V lost 3 bases and J 2 bases, leaving 4 bases between the germline ends. The CDR3 loop spans 13 amino acids. For the CDR3, the DNA is TGTGCCAGCAGCTTGTTCAACACCGGGGAGCTGTTTTTT. Protein sequence: CASSLFNTGELFF.

V usage is TRBV20-1 and J usage is TRBJ2-1; 10 bases map to TRBD2. Germline V CDR1 and CDR2: DFQATT, SNEGSKA (reference sequence). The length of the CDR3 is 16 residues. Trimming at V came to 3 bases and at J to 0 bases, leaving 5 bases not matched to a gene. The CDR3: CSARGSGRVSYNEQFF. CDR3 DNA sequence: TGCAGTGCTAGGGGGAGCGGGAGGGTCTCCTACAATGAGCAGTTCTTC.

This clonotype was seen many times. The J gene is TRBJ1-2, the V gene TRBV4-3; maybe TRBD1 (5 bases). V lost 3 bases and J 4 bases, leaving 12 bases between the germline ends. There are 14 residues in the CDR3. Germline CDR1 reads LGHNA; CDR2 reads YSLEER. The CDR3, as DNA: TGCGCCAGCAGCCACGCAGACAGAGTCTATGGCTACACCTTC. It codes for CASSHADRVYGYTF.

This clonotype was found many times. This rearrangement joins TRBV12-3 or TRBV12-4 to TRBJ1-5; 8 nucleotides line up with TRBD1. The CDR3 contains 17 residues. Germline trimming cut 5 bases from V and 2 bases from J; bases unmatched to any gene: 11. The CDR3 spells CASSPYLDRVGNQPQHF. CDR3 sequence (DNA): TGTGCCAGCAGTCCATACCTGGACAGGGTGGGCAATCAGCCCCAGCATTTT.

The chain combines TRBV20-1 with TRBJ2-2; unclear D gene. Per germline, CDR1 DFQATT and CDR2 SNEGSKA (reference sequence). The V end was cut by 1 base, the J end by 7 bases, with 10 bases between. This CDR3 is built from 13 residues. The CDR3 reads CSARGGNDGELFF. The CDR3 coding sequence is TGCAGTGCTAGAGGCGGTAACGACGGGGAGCTGTTTTTT.

This clonotype was recorded at least ten times. Relative to the germline gene, one junction end is altered; a read error may explain this. The V and J genes are TRBV5-1 and TRBJ2-1, with D uncertain. This CDR3 contains 15 residues. Looked up from germline, CDR1 is SGHRS and CDR2 is YFSETQ. The CDR3 bases are TGTGCCAGCAGCTTAGTACGAGGCTCCTACAATGAGCAGTTCTTC. This gives the protein CASSLVRGSYNEQFF.

This clonotype was counted only a few times. The chain combines TRBV6-2 or TRBV6-3 with TRBJ2-7; D ambiguous. This CDR3 spans 16 amino acids. With 0 bases removed from V and 0 bases from J, the gap between germline ends came to 12 bases. From germline, CDR1 is MNHEY and CDR2 SVGEGT. The CDR3, as DNA: TGTGCCAGCAGTTACTCTCCAGTCACCAGCTCCTACGAGCAGTACTTC. Protein: CASSYSPVTSSYEQYF.

This clonotype was seen a few times. This chain links TRBV3-1 with TRBJ2-2, with 8 positions matching TRBD1. V lost 4 bases and J lost 0; bases outside the gene matches: 4. The CDR3 has 16 amino acids. Germline V gives CDR1 LGHDT, CDR2 YNNKEL (reference sequence). The CDR3 sequence is CASSRLTGANTGELFF. The CDR3 bases are TGTGCCAGCAGCCGATTGACAGGGGCGAACACCGGGGAGCTGTTTTTT.

In this sample, this clonotype turned up a few times. J is TRBJ2-7 and V is TRBV2; D is unresolved. Germline lookup yields CDR1 SNHLY and CDR2 FYNNEI. The CDR3 is made up of 15 amino acids. V gave up 4 bases and J gave up 0 bases, with 13 bases separating them. CDR3 bases: TGTGCCAGCAGTGGGAGAGACAAACTCTCCTACGAGCAGTACTTC. This sequence encodes CASSGRDKLSYEQYF.

In its sample, this clonotype was seen a few times. The V gene is TRBV24-1, the J gene TRBJ2-1; no clear D. V was pared by 1 base and J by 5 bases, with 5 bases between. CDR1 is KGHDR and CDR2 is SFDVKD in the germline V gene. CDR3 length: 13 residues. CDR3 protein: CATSDFPHNEQFF. Written as DNA, the CDR3 is TGTGCCACCAGTGATTTCCCTCACAATGAGCAGTTCTTC.

This clonotype was observed many times. The rearrangement links TRBV5-1 to TRBJ2-1; 7 nucleotides line up with TRBD1. CDR1 SGHRS and CDR2 YFSETQ come from the germline V gene. With V trimmed by 7 bases and J by 1 base, 8 bases remained unmatched. The length of the CDR3 is 15 residues. The CDR3, as DNA: TGCGCCAGCGGGCCTGACAGGGTGTCCTACAATGAGCAGTTCTTC. Residues: CASGPDRVSYNEQFF.

This rearrangement joins TRBV29-1 to TRBJ2-5, with D uncertain. The CDR3 length is 14 residues. V lost 6 bases and J 5 bases, leaving 19 bases between the germline ends. The germline CDR1 and CDR2 sequences are SQVTM and ANQGSEA. CDR3 DNA sequence: TGCAGCGTACCTCCTCAGAGGTCACGGGAGACCCAGTACTTC. This gives the protein CSVPPQRSRETQYF.

The V call is TRBV5-1, the J call TRBJ1-3; D unresolved. V gave up 4 bases and J gave up 2 bases, with 16 bases separating them. CDR3 length: 16 residues. Germline CDR1 and CDR2: SGHRS and YFSETQ. CDR3 region: CASSPYAYSAGNTIYF. In DNA, the CDR3 is TGCGCCAGCAGCCCCTACGCCTATTCCGCTGGAAACACCATATATTTT.

The V call is TRBV3-1, the J call TRBJ2-5; 13 bases are shared with TRBD2. Germline V gives CDR1 LGHDT, CDR2 YNNKEL (reference sequence). The CDR3 length is 17 residues. The trim removed 1 base at V and 4 bases at J, leaving 6 bases unmatched. CDR3 sequence: CASSQGTSGRWGETQYF. CDR3 nucleotides: TGTGCCAGCAGCCAAGGGACTAGCGGGAGATGGGGAGAGACCCAGTACTTC.

This clonotype has a count of ten or more. J is TRBJ2-1 and V is TRBV28, with 10 bases lining up with TRBD2. The trim removed 5 bases at V and 4 bases at J, leaving 5 bases unmatched. The CDR3 has 15 amino acids. CDR1 is MDHEN, CDR2 SYDVKM, per germline. The chain's CDR3 is CASSDPSGGYNEQFF. CDR3 bases: TGTGCCAGCAGTGATCCTAGCGGGGGATACAATGAGCAGTTCTTC.

This clonotype was counted ten times or more. CDR3 protein: CASSLRYGGGTEAFF. The CDR3 region has the DNA TGTGCCAGCAGTTTACGGTACGGGGGTGGCACTGAAGCTTTCTTT. The chain is built from TRBV27 and TRBJ1-1; D is perhaps TRBD1 (5 bases). CDR3 length equals 15 residues. Germline lookup yields CDR1 MNHEY and CDR2 SMNVEV (reference sequence). Trimming removed 2 bases from V and 4 bases from J, with 14 bases in between.